The rows below give T cell receptor beta chains drawn from one sample of a study of T cells in narcolepsy. TCRdb's table, derived via immunoSEQ multiplex PCR, lists solely in-frame clones and lacks some. The sample lists some 35,000 clones; approximately 80% were seen once. Specimen: memory (CD45RA-) CD4+ T cells from blood. These receptors originate from a human donor in good health. Both conserved end residues are part of each CDR3. Each record gives: J gene, clone size, V gene, D gene, CDR3 protein, CDR3 DNA. A D gene is named only where the DNA matches it firmly. Clone size appears in some rows only: once, few, many, or a class for an expanded clone.

TRBJ2-3	few	TRBV11-2	.	CASSLGGVGSPDTQYF	TGTGCCAGCAGCTTAGGAGGGGTCGGTAGTCCGGATACGCAGTATTTT
TRBJ1-1	.	TRBV18	.	CASSPSTGNTEAFF	TGTGCCAGCTCACCGTCGACAGGGAACACTGAAGCTTTCTTT
TRBJ2-2	.	TRBV15	.	CATSRGQNTGELFF	TGTGCCACCAGCAGAGGTCAAAACACCGGGGAGCTGTTTTTT
TRBJ2-7	.	TRBV6-1	.	CASRRTGSYEQYF	TGTGCCAGCAGGAGGACCGGGTCCTACGAGCAGTACTTC
TRBJ2-1	.	TRBV19	TRBD2	CASNPASGMYNEQFF	TGTGCCAGTAACCCGGCTAGCGGGATGTACAATGAGCAGTTCTTC
TRBJ1-3	.	TRBV16	.	CASSQSAAGENTIYF	TGTGCCAGCAGCCAATCGGCCGCCGGCGAAAACACCATATATTTT
TRBJ1-2	.	TRBV10-2	.	CASSDAGLAHGYTF	TGCGCCAGCAGTGATGCGGGTTTAGCACATGGCTACACCTTC
TRBJ2-3	.	TRBV11-2	TRBD2	CASSLVQRGQYF	TGTGCCAGCAGCTTAGTCCAGCGGGGTCAGTATTTT
TRBJ2-1	.	TRBV6-5	TRBD2	CASSSGTSSYNEQFF	TGTGCCAGCAGTTCCGGGACTAGCTCCTACAATGAGCAGTTCTTC
TRBJ2-7	.	TRBV5-4	TRBD1	CASSRGQGVSYEQYF	TGTGCCAGCAGCCGGGGACAGGGGGTGTCCTACGAGCAGTACTTC
TRBJ2-6	.	TRBV30	.	CASTGTSVSSGANVLTF	TGTGCCAGCACCGGGACGTCTGTTAGCTCTGGGGCCAACGTCCTGACTTTC
TRBJ2-7	.	TRBV6-5	TRBD1	CASSYHRGKYEQYF	TGTGCCAGCAGTTACCACAGGGGGAAGTACGAGCAGTACTTC
TRBJ1-2	.	TRBV7-2	.	CASSFAGGYTF	TGTGCCAGCAGCTTTGCTGGGGGCTACACCTTC
TRBJ2-2	.	TRBV5-1	.	CASSLTFEGRDTGELFF	TGCGCCAGCAGCTTGACGTTTGAGGGGCGCGACACCGGGGAGCTGTTTTTT
TRBJ2-3	.	TRBV6-5	.	CARVGRTDTQYF	TGTGCCAGAGTGGGACGCACAGATACGCAGTATTTT
TRBJ2-2	once	TRBV6-6	.	CASRSPAGTGELFF	TGTGCCAGCAGGTCTCCGGCCGGCACCGGGGAGCTGTTTTTT
TRBJ1-1	.	TRBV6-5	.	CASSYVGVNTEAFF	TGTGCCAGCAGTTATGTAGGGGTAAACACTGAAGCTTTCTTT
TRBJ2-1	.	TRBV5-8	TRBD2	CASSLALLAGYNEQFF	TGTGCCAGCAGCTTGGCCTTACTAGCGGGGTACAATGAGCAGTTCTTC
TRBJ2-3	.	TRBV7-2	.	CASSLLERATDTQYF	TGTGCCAGCAGCTTACTGGAGCGGGCGACAGATACGCAGTATTTT
TRBJ1-1	.	TRBV30	.	CAWGRSAEAFF	TGTGCCTGGGGGCGTTCAGCTGAAGCTTTCTTT
TRBJ1-5	.	TRBV15	.	CATSPGRGGQPQHF	TGTGCCACCAGCCCAGGGAGGGGGGGTCAGCCCCAGCATTTT
TRBJ1-1	few	TRBV19	TRBD1	CASGTGVGAFF	TGTGCCAGTGGAACAGGGGTTGGGGCTTTCTTT
TRBJ1-1	.	TRBV7-6	.	CASSLFQSKDTEAFF	TGTGCCAGCAGCTTATTCCAGTCTAAGGATACTGAAGCTTTCTTT
TRBJ2-7	.	TRBV7-2	.	CASSPQTSYEQYF	TGTGCCAGCAGCCCTCAGACTAGCTACGAGCAGTACTTC
TRBJ2-2	.	TRBV19	TRBD2	CATLAGVANTGELFF	TGTGCCACCCTAGCGGGAGTGGCGAACACCGGGGAGCTGTTTTTT
TRBJ2-5	few	TRBV27	TRBD2	CASSLSGGLAGGETQYF	TGTGCCAGCAGTTTATCCGGGGGACTAGCGGGAGGTGAGACCCAGTACTTC
TRBJ2-3	.	TRBV7-3	TRBD2	CASSLSGGADTQYF	TGTGCCAGCAGCCTTAGCGGGGGGGCGGATACGCAGTATTTT
TRBJ2-2	.	TRBV11-2	.	CASSPWVGQGNTGELFF	TGTGCCAGCAGCCCCTGGGTCGGGCAGGGTAACACCGGGGAGCTGTTTTTT
TRBJ2-1	.	TRBV9	.	CASSVQGHEQFF	TGTGCCAGCAGCGTACAAGGCCATGAGCAGTTCTTC
TRBJ1-5	.	TRBV27	TRBD1	CASRGQGKGNQPQHF	TGTGCCAGCCGAGGACAGGGAAAGGGAAATCAGCCCCAGCATTTT
TRBJ2-7	once	TRBV7-2	.	CASSPPQGRDEQYF	TGTGCCAGCAGCCCCCCCCAGGGTCGCGACGAGCAGTACTTC
TRBJ2-1	.	TRBV10-1	.	CASSESGLHYNEQFF	TGCGCCAGCAGTGAGTCGGGGTTGCACTACAATGAGCAGTTCTTC
TRBJ2-5	.	TRBV2	.	CASSERGTQETQYF	TGTGCCAGCAGTGAAAGGGGAACCCAAGAGACCCAGTACTTC
TRBJ2-1	.	TRBV2	.	CASRERVSSYNEQFF	TGTGCCAGCCGAGAGAGGGTGAGCTCCTACAATGAGCAGTTCTTC
TRBJ1-1	.	TRBV6-5	TRBD1	CASARQGRNTEAFF	TGTGCCAGCGCTAGACAGGGCAGAAACACTGAAGCTTTCTTT
TRBJ2-7	.	TRBV5-1	.	CASSLGRASYEQYF	TGCGCCAGCAGCTTGGGTCGGGCCTCCTACGAGCAGTACTTC
TRBJ2-5	once	TRBV2	.	CASGTPKETQYF	TGTGCCAGTGGGACCCCCAAAGAGACCCAGTACTTC
TRBJ2-2	.	TRBV6-4	TRBD2	CASSPLAGASNTGELFF	TGTGCCAGCAGTCCACTAGCGGGGGCCTCGAACACCGGGGAGCTGTTTTTT
TRBJ2-7	.	TRBV10-3	.	CAISEGTGLPYEQYF	TGTGCCATCAGTGAGGGTACGGGGCTCCCCTACGAGCAGTACTTC
TRBJ2-1	.	TRBV28	TRBD1	CASSSTGTGDNEQFF	TGTGCCAGCAGTTCAACCGGGACAGGGGATAATGAGCAGTTCTTC
TRBJ2-3	.	TRBV10-3	.	CATQVTDTQYF	TGTGCCACCCAAGTTACAGATACGCAGTATTTT
TRBJ2-3	.	TRBV5-1	TRBD2	CASARTPGLAGGLATDTQYF	TGCGCCAGCGCCCGCACCCCGGGACTAGCGGGGGGGCTAGCGACAGATACGCAGTATTTT